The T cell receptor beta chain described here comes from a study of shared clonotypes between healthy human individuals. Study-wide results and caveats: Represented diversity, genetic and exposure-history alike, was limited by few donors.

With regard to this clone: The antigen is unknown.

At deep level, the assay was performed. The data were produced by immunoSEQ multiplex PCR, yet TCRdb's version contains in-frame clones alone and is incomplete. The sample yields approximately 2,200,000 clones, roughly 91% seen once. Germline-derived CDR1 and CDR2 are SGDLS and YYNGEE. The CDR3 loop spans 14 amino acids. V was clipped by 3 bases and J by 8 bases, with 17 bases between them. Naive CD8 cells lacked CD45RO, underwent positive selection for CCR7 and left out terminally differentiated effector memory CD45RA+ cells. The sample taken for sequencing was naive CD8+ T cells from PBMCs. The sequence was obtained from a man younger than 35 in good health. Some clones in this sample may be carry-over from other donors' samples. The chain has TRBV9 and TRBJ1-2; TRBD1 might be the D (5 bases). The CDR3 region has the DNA TGTGCCAGCAGCGCCAGGGACGGAGCGTGGGGCTACACCTTC. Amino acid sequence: CASSARDGAWGYTF.